This TCR beta chain was profiled in a study of T cells expressing NK-cell markers (dated by TCRdb to 2020 to 2021). Regarding the complete study: Three sorted T-cell subsets (CD3+CD56+NKG2C+, CD3+CD56+NKG2C- and CD3+CD56-NKG2C+) from fewer than 10 donors had their TCR beta-chain repertoires profiled. Among the eight sequenced donors, only one was HCMV-seronegative, while the other seven were HCMV-seropositive. Libraries were sequenced as 2 x 150 bp reads on Illumina HiSeq 2000/2500, MiSeq or NextSeq. Randomly selected healthy volunteers, three men and five women, were used as the eight sequenced donors. Broader findings and caveats from the paper: Whether the expanded NKG2C-expressing T cell clones were specific for HCMV antigens was left unclear. Those dominant clonotypes were again the most abundant among CD3+CD56-NKG2C+ cells in a handful of donors, at roughly 25-65%. In a handful of donors, the dominant CD3+CD56+NKG2C+ clonotypes were found to rank among the top 10 CD8+ clonotypes and to make up roughly 1.0-7.0% of CD8+ T cells.

From the cysteine through the phenylalanine, the CDR3 covers 14 amino acids. The DNA is not on file. CDR1 MNHNS and CDR2 SASEGT are derived from the germline V gene. A commercial ELISA kit detecting HCMV-specific IgG in serum was used to determine HCMV serostatus. Peripheral blood mononuclear cells were isolated from blood by Ficoll density gradient centrifugation. A remark on this clonotype: No cognate antigen has been identified for it.

Sequenced using an Illumina HiSeq 2000. 5'RACE template switching, by which a universal primer site and unique molecular identifiers were added, was used to make TCR beta cDNA libraries. cDNA synthesis was primed from the TCR beta constant segment and was followed by two successive PCR amplification steps. Processing in the source paper ran as follows. Reads were demultiplexed and grouped by UMI with MIGEC, and clonotypes were assembled and quantified with MiTCR. Only TCR cDNA sequences supported by at least two reads were kept to exclude erroneous sequences. The tcR package was used for downstream repertoire analysis, and clonotypes were matched between fractions using CDR3 nucleotide sequence together with V segment. VDJmatch was used to annotate antigen specificity against VDJdb, with one amino acid substitution in CDR3 permitted. Each CDR3 protein sequence appears as one entry after TCRdb reprocessed the reads, and no DNA is included. These V and J calls originate from TCRdb's pipeline instead of the authors' own analysis. The sample's table covers roughly 280,000 distinct CDR3 sequences. Around 0.4% of the sample belongs to the ten largest clones.

Sequenced: blood T cells: a sorted CD56 or NKG2C T cell subset, CD4+ or CD8+ T cells, or bulk PBMC T cells (not recorded which). The sequence came from a man between 18 and 35 years old in good health. Donor details come from another sample of the same person, matched by shared clones. The chain couples TRBV6-1 to TRBJ2-2; the TRBD1 assignment by TCRdb is unverifiable without DNA. The CDR3: CATAGTANTGELFF.